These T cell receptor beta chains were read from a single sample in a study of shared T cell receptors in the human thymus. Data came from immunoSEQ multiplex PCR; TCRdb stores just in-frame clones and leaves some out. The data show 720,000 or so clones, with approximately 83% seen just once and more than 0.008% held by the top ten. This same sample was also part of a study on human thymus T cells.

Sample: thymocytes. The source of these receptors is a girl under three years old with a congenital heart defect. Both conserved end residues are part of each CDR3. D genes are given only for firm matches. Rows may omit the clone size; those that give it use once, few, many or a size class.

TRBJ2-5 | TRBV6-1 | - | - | CASSEALLGEGIRETQYF | TGTGCCAGCAGTGAAGCGCTTCTGGGCGAGGGCATCCGAGAGACCCAGTACTTC
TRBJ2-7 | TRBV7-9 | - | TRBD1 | CASSLGTGRHSYEQYF | TGTGCCAGCAGCTTAGGGACAGGAAGACACTCCTACGAGCAGTACTTC
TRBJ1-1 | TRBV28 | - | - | CASSRTGLGYTEAFF | TGTGCCAGCAGTAGAACAGGGTTAGGGTACACTGAAGCTTTCTTT
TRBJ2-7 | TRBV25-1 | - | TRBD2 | CASSEWGEGTYEQYF | TGTGCCAGCAGTGAATGGGGGGAGGGCACCTACGAGCAGTACTTC
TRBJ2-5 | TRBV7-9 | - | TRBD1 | CASSFRTGFETQYF | TGTGCCAGCAGCTTCCGGACAGGGTTTGAGACCCAGTACTTC
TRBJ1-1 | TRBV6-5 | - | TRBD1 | CASSATGGNTEAFF | TGTGCCAGCAGCGCTACAGGGGGGAACACTGAAGCTTTCTTT
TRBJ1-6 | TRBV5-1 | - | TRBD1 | CASSLVTGAKGSPLHF | TGCGCCAGCAGCTTGGTAACAGGGGCCAAGGGGTCACCCCTCCACTTT
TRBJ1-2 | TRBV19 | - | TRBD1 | CASSTPNTGVAYGYTF | TGTGCCAGTAGTACACCAAACACAGGGGTCGCTTATGGCTACACCTTC
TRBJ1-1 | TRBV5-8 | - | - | CASSLSGYGVRETEAFF | TGTGCCAGCAGCTTGTCGGGATATGGGGTGCGGGAAACTGAAGCTTTCTTT
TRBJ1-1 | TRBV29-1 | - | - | CSVPGASRRAFF | TGCAGCGTCCCAGGGGCGTCCCGTCGAGCTTTCTTT
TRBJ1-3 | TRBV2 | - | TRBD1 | CASSGLDRVSGNTIYF | TGTGCCAGCAGCGGACTTGACAGGGTTTCTGGAAACACCATATATTTT
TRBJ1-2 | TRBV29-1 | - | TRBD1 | CSADGPQGAYGYTF | TGCAGCGCCGATGGGCCCCAGGGGGCCTACGGCTACACCTTC
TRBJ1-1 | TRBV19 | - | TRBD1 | CASSPQGYTEAFF | TGTGCCAGTAGTCCACAGGGGTACACTGAAGCTTTCTTT
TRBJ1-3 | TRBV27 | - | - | CASSINGGQGNTIYF | TGTGCCAGCAGTATTAACGGGGGGCAAGGAAACACCATATATTTT
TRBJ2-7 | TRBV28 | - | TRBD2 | CASSLAGGPYEQYF | TGTGCCAGCAGTTTAGCGGGGGGTCCCTACGAGCAGTACTTC
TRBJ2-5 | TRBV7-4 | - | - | CASSLEGTYLETQYF | TGTGCCAGCAGCTTAGAGGGGACATATTTAGAGACCCAGTACTTC
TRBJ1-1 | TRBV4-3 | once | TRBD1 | CASSQDRTGGGLRAFF | TGCGCCAGCAGCCAAGATCGGACAGGGGGAGGTTTGAGAGCTTTCTTT
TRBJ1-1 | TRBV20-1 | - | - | CSAQYSLGFF | TGCAGTGCCCAGTACAGCCTGGGTTTCTTT
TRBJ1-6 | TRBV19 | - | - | CASSPYRVGDNSPLHF | TGTGCCAGTAGTCCATACAGGGTTGGGGATAATTCACCCCTCCACTTT
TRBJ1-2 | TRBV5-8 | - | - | CASSFGGGYPANYGYTF | TGTGCCAGCAGCTTTGGGGGCGGGTACCCGGCTAACTATGGCTACACCTTC
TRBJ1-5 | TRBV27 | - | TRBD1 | CASSSRQGHQPQHF | TGTGCCAGCAGTTCACGACAGGGCCATCAGCCCCAGCATTTT
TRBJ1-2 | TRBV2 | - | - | CASSAPRGEGTDYGYTF | TGTGCCAGCAGTGCTCCCCGAGGGGAGGGAACGGACTATGGCTACACCTTC
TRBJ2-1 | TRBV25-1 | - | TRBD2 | CASSVLAGGQRYNEQFF | TGTGCTAGCAGCGTGTTAGCGGGGGGCCAAAGATACAATGAGCAGTTCTTC
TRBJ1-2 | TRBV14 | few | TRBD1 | CASSHNTGTGGAGSDYGYTF | TGTGCCAGCAGCCATAACACCGGGACAGGGGGCGCCGGCTCGGACTATGGCTACACCTTC
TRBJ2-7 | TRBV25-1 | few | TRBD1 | CASSEFSGTGDYEQYF | TGTGCCAGCAGTGAATTCTCAGGGACAGGCGACTACGAGCAGTACTTC
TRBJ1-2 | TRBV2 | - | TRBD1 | CASRRQGWGYTF | TGTGCCAGCAGAAGACAGGGCTGGGGCTACACCTTC
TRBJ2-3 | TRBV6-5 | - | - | CASSSPEATQYF | TGTGCCAGCAGTTCCCCGGAGGCAACGCAGTATTTT
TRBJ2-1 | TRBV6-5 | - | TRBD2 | CASSYVGGAGEQFF | TGTGCCAGCAGTTACGTCGGGGGGGCAGGTGAGCAGTTCTTC
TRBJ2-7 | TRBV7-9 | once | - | CASSLEVGRPYEQYF | TGTGCCAGCAGCTTAGAGGTAGGCAGGCCCTACGAGCAGTACTTC
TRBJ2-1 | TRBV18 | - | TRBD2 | CASSGRLAGKDYNEQFF | TGTGCCAGCTCAGGACGTTTAGCGGGGAAAGACTACAATGAGCAGTTCTTC
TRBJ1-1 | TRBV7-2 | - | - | CASSLTENTEAFF | TGTGCCAGCAGCTTAACAGAGAACACTGAAGCTTTCTTT
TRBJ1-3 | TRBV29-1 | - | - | CSVEWSGTGNTIYF | TGCAGCGTTGAATGGTCCGGGACTGGAAACACCATATATTTT
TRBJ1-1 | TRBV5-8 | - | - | CASQEGQGPDTEAFF | TGTGCCAGCCAGGAGGGCCAGGGACCCGACACTGAAGCTTTCTTT
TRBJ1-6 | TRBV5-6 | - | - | CASSLGAGQKNSPLHF | TGTGCCAGCAGCTTGGGGGCGGGGCAGAAAAATTCACCCCTCCACTTT
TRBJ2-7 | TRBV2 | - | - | CASLMTGRVAGPVYEQYF | TGTGCCAGCTTGATGACAGGCCGGGTAGCAGGGCCTGTATACGAGCAGTACTTC
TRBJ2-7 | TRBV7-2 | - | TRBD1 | CASSNRDRVWEQYF | TGTGCCAGCAGCAACCGGGACAGGGTGTGGGAGCAGTACTTC
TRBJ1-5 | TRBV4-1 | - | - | CASSQDFRGNQPQHF | TGCGCCAGCAGCCAAGATTTTCGGGGCAATCAGCCCCAGCATTTT
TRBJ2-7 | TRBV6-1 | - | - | CATGGRTNYEQYF | TGTGCCACGGGGGGCCGGACGAACTACGAGCAGTACTTC
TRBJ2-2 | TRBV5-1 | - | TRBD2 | CASSRGVKYLANTGELFF | TGCGCCAGCAGCCGGGGGGTAAAATACCTCGCGAACACCGGGGAGCTGTTTTTT
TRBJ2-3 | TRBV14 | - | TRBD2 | CASSQGLPGLAGATMVTDTQYF | TGTGCCAGCAGCCAAGGTCTGCCGGGACTAGCGGGGGCCACAATGGTCACAGATACGCAGTATTTT
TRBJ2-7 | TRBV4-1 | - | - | CASSQDKEGTSYEQYF | TGCGCCAGCAGCCAAGATAAAGAAGGGACATCCTACGAGCAGTACTTC
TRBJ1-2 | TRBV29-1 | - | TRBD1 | CSVNLRDSTVYGYTF | TGCAGCGTTAATCTCCGGGACAGCACCGTCTATGGCTACACCTTC
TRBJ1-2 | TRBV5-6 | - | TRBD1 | CASNRKGTGYGYTF | TGTGCCAGCAACCGAAAGGGGACAGGATATGGCTACACCTTC
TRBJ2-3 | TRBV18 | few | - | CASSPNDRSDTQYF | TGTGCCAGCTCACCCAACGACAGATCAGATACGCAGTATTTT
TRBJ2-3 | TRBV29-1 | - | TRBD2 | CSVEGILPGLAGGGSDTQYF | TGCAGCGTTGAAGGAATACTTCCGGGACTAGCGGGGGGCGGGTCAGATACGCAGTATTTT